The 21 T cell receptor beta chains reported below all come from one sample, sequenced in a study of cytomegalovirus exposure and HLA in healthy donors. The PCR contained 60 Vbeta and 13 Jbeta primers. Using immunoSEQ multiplex PCR, the repertoire was profiled, and TCRdb retains in-frame clones only, with some absent. This repertoire shows roughly 100,000 clones, approximately 80% found once; its top ten account for approximately 5%. Material: PBMCs. The receptors derive from a woman younger than 30 in good health and CMV-seropositive.

This clone was detected many times. The genes are TRBV4-2 and TRBJ1-4, with 8 bases matching TRBD1. The trim removed 11 bases at V and 1 base at J, leaving 12 bases unmatched. The CDR3 extends over 16 amino acids. Germline loops: CDR1 LGHNA, CDR2 YNFKEQ. CDR3 loop: CASGPGRGQTNEKLFF. CDR3 DNA sequence: TGTGCCTCCGGACCCGGCAGGGGGCAAACTAATGAAAAACTGTTTTTT.

The chain couples TRBV5-6 to TRBJ2-3; D is uncertain. CDR1 is SGHDT, CDR2 YYEEEE, per germline. V was trimmed by 1 base and J by 3 bases, leaving 6 bases between them. The CDR3 contains 13 residues. CDR3 in DNA: TGTGCCAGCAGCTTGCCAGTAACAGATACGCAGTATTTT. Its translation is CASSLPVTDTQYF.

The CDR3 region is CASSYASYEQYF. CDR3 nucleotide sequence: TGTGCCAGCAGTTACGCGAGCTACGAGCAGTACTTC. The chain recombines TRBV6-6 with TRBJ2-7; no definite D call. The germline V gene encodes CDR1 MNHNY and CDR2 SVGAGI (reference sequence). V was trimmed by 2 bases and J by 3 bases, leaving 5 bases between them. The CDR3 has 12 residues.

This sequence joins TRBV19 and TRBJ1-1; D is perhaps TRBD1 (5 bases). The CDR3 length is 15 residues. Germline-derived CDR1 and CDR2 are LNHDA and SQIVND (reference sequence). Trimming took off 6 bases at V and 1 base at J, with 15 bases between the two ends. The CDR3 protein is CASSFQDNSNTEAFF. In DNA, the CDR3 is TGTGCCAGTAGCTTCCAGGACAACTCGAACACTGAAGCTTTCTTT.

This clone has just one count. This rearrangement joins TRBV20-1 to TRBJ2-7; D is unresolved. The CDR3 has 11 residues. Trimming cost V 0 bases and J 5 bases, with 5 bases left between them. CDR1 DFQATT and CDR2 SNEGSKA come from the germline V gene (reference sequence). In nucleotides, the CDR3 is TGCAGTGCTAGAGAGAGCGACGAGCAGTACTTC. As protein: CSARESDEQYF.

The rearrangement uses TRBV30 and TRBJ1-5; a weak D match, TRBD1 (5 bases). The CDR3 has 12 amino acids. Germline CDR1 GTSNPN, CDR2 SVGIG (reference sequence). V shed 1 base and J shed 7 bases, with 8 bases lying between them. The chain's CDR3 is CAWSGEGQPQHF. The CDR3 region has the DNA TGTGCCTGGAGTGGGGAGGGGCAGCCCCAGCATTTT.

The chain carries TRBV5-1 and TRBJ2-7, with 13 bases matching TRBD2. The CDR3 consists of 14 residues. V gave up 7 bases and J gave up 0 bases; unmatched junction bases: 1. Germline CDR1 reads SGHRS; CDR2 reads YFSETQ. In DNA, the CDR3 is TGCGCCAGCGGACTAGCGGGAGTCTCCTACGAGCAGTACTTC. It codes for CASGLAGVSYEQYF.

The J gene is TRBJ1-5, the V gene TRBV5-8; D is perhaps TRBD1 (6 bases). The V and J ends lost 0 bases and 3 bases respectively, with 16 bases between them. Germline CDR1 is SGHTS and CDR2 is YDEGEE. The CDR3 has 17 residues. The CDR3 DNA reads as TGTGCCAGCAGCTTGGTAGTTGGGTCAGGGGACAATCAGCCCCAGCATTTT. It translates to CASSLVVGSGDNQPQHF.

The rearrangement joins TRBV5-1 to TRBJ2-2; 11 nucleotides agree with TRBD2. The trim removed 4 bases at V and 7 bases at J, leaving 12 bases unmatched. This CDR3 is built from 17 residues. Germline CDR1 SGHRS, CDR2 YFSETQ. The CDR3 DNA follows: TGCGCCAGCAGCCTAGGACTAGCGGGCCGCTCGGGCGGGGAGCTGTTTTTT. Its protein is CASSLGLAGRSGGELFF.

The CDR3, as DNA: TGTGCCAGCACCCGGGAGGGAAGTGCCAACGTCCTGACTTTC. Translating gives CASTREGSANVLTF. This chain uses TRBV5-6 with TRBJ2-6, with TRBD2 identical over 8 bases. The germline CDR1 and CDR2 sequences are SGHDT and YYEEEE. The CDR3 totals 14 residues. V shed 6 bases and J 7 bases; nucleotides not matched to a gene: 6.

The V call is TRBV5-4, the J call TRBJ1-2; 8 bases line up with TRBD1. V lost 6 bases and J lost 3; bases outside the gene matches: 4. The CDR3 length is 13 residues. CDR1 and CDR2 (germline): SGHNT, YYREEE (reference sequence). CDR3 nucleotide sequence: TGTGCCAGCAAGCCAGGGGGCGACTATGGCTACACCTTC. This translates into CASKPGGDYGYTF.

About this clone: The same CDR3 can be traced to other DNA sequences in this sample. The J gene is TRBJ2-5, the V gene TRBV6-5, with 10 bases lining up with TRBD2. The junction had 5 bases not matched to a gene; V was cut back by 2 bases and J by 5 bases. This CDR3 region has 15 residues. Germline V gene data show CDR1 as MNHEY and CDR2 as SVGAGI. CDR3 loop: CASSYLAGVGETQYF. CDR3 nucleotides: TGTGCCAGCAGTTACCTAGCGGGAGTGGGGGAGACCCAGTACTTC.

The gene calls are TRBV10-1 and TRBJ1-1, with 11 bases fitting TRBD1. CDR1 is WNHNN and CDR2 is SYGVQD in the germline V gene (reference sequence). The CDR3 contains 14 residues. The ends lost 6 bases at V and 8 bases at J; junction bases unmatched: 8. In DNA, the CDR3 is TGCGCCAGCAGAGAATACCGGGACAGGGGGGAAGCTTTCTTT. Translating gives CASREYRDRGEAFF.

The gene calls are TRBV29-1 and TRBJ1-1; 7 positions match TRBD1. Germline CDR1 reads SQVTM; CDR2 reads ANQGSEA. The ends lost 6 bases at V and 8 bases at J; junction bases unmatched: 6. This CDR3 has 11 amino acids. The CDR3 DNA follows: TGCAGCGTCGCTCCGGGACAGGAAGCTTTCTTT. It translates to CSVAPGQEAFF.

This chain connects TRBV6-1 to TRBJ2-1; TRBD1 aligns across 9 bases. V gave up 7 bases and J gave up 9 bases; unmatched junction bases: 7. The CDR3 is 13 residues long. Germline CDR1 and CDR2: MNHNS and SASEGT. CDR3 loop: CASNSGQGIEQFF. The CDR3 coding sequence is TGTGCCAGCAATTCGGGACAGGGCATTGAGCAGTTCTTC.

The chain links TRBV28 to TRBJ2-3; 7 bases line up with TRBD1. From germline, CDR1 is MDHEN and CDR2 SYDVKM. CDR3 length equals 13 residues. After removal of 7 bases from V and 2 bases from J, the junction contained 3 bases not matched to a gene. CDR3 DNA sequence: TGTGCCAGCATGGGACAGCCCACAGATACGCAGTATTTT. Amino acids: CASMGQPTDTQYF.

V is TRBV15 and J is TRBJ2-1; D is perhaps TRBD2 (5 bases). Trimming removed 5 bases from V and 10 bases from J, with 12 bases in between. CDR1 is LNHNV and CDR2 is YYDKDF in the germline V gene (reference sequence). The CDR3 runs 12 residues. CDR3 nucleotides: TGTGCCACCAGCCCTGCTCGGGGAGAGCAGTTCTTC. Translated: CATSPARGEQFF.

The chain links TRBV7-9 to TRBJ2-1, with TRBD2 identical over 7 bases. CDR1 is SEHNR, CDR2 FQNEAQ, per germline (reference sequence). Losses at the gene ends were 4 bases for V and 2 bases for J; bases not matched to a gene: 14. The CDR3 totals 18 residues. Here the CDR3 DNA reads TGTGCCAGCAGCTCGGCCGATTCCGGGACTACAGCCTACAATGAGCAGTTCTTC. It yields the protein CASSSADSGTTAYNEQFF.

Here the CDR3 reads CASSFGQGADTQYF. The CDR3 nucleotides read TGTGCCAGCAGCTTTGGACAGGGGGCGGATACGCAGTATTTT. J is TRBJ2-3 and V is TRBV5-6; 11 bases map to TRBD1. After removal of 2 bases from V and 6 bases from J, the junction contained 2 bases not matched to a gene. This CDR3 has 14 amino acids. The germline CDR1 and CDR2 sequences are SGHDT and YYEEEE.

In this sample, this clone turned up a few times. This chain joins TRBV10-3 and TRBJ2-7, with 11 bases that match TRBD2. The CDR3 covers 15 residues. With 4 bases clipped from V and 2 bases from J, the junction kept 4 bases outside the gene matches. From germline, CDR1 is ENHRY and CDR2 SYGVKD. The CDR3 region has the DNA TGTGCCATCAGTGGGGGACTAGCGGAAGCCTACGAGCAGTACTTC. Its translation is CAISGGLAEAYEQYF.

The sample holds a few counts of this clone. The rearrangement links TRBV28 to TRBJ1-1; D is perhaps TRBD1 (6 bases). This CDR3 contains 14 residues. CDR1 is MDHEN and CDR2 is SYDVKM in the germline V gene. The V end was cut by 6 bases, the J end by 6 bases, with 17 bases between. CDR3 amino acids: CASRAGQLISEAFF. CDR3 nucleotide sequence: TGTGCCAGCAGGGCCGGACAGTTGATTTCTGAAGCTTTCTTT.